The clone carrying this TCR beta chain was detected ten times or more. What it binds is unknown. The time point is: healthy volunteer bleed at 2 weeks. Whole blood, unfractionated, served as the material for total RNA extraction. The data stem from a study of human T cells and chemical hapten exposure. Single cDNA molecules in the library carried unique molecular identifiers attached during preparation. Authors' data handling: Sample-level TCR yields exhibited a median of approximately 96,000, with a range of 23,224 to 690,600. TCRdb re-called the RACE reads through MiXCR, storing one row per CDR3 protein. TCRdb, not the original authors, processed these V and J calls. The sample has approximately 44,000 distinct CDR3 sequences; nearly 4.5% are singletons. Looked up from germline, CDR1 is SGHRS and CDR2 is YFSETQ. The CDR3 runs to 14 residues. V dropped 0 bases and J dropped 0 bases, with 5 bases sitting between them.

Study-wide results and limits: Those TCRs sitting above 1 in 1000 frequency stayed the same with DPC sensitization.

Sample: whole blood. This sequence joins TRBV5-1 and TRBJ2-3, with D unresolved. The sequence came from a human donor in good health. Some clones in this sample may be carry-over from other donors' samples. CDR3 protein: CASSLAVSTDTQYF. The CDR3 DNA reads as TGCGCCAGCAGCTTGGCAGTGAGCACAGATACGCAGTATTTT.